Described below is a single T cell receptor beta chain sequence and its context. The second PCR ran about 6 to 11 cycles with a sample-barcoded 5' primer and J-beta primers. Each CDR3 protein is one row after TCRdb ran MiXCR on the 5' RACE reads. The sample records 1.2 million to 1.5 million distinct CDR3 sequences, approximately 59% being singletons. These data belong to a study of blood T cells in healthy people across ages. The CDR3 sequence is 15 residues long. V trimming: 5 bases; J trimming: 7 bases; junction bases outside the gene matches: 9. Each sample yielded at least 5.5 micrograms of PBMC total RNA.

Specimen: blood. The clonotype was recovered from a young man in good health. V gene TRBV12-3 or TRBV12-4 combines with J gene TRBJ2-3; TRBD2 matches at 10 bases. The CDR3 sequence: CASSILAGYVNTQYF. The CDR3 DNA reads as TGTGCCAGCAGTATACTAGCGGGATATGTAAATACGCAGTATTTT.